This record covers a single T cell receptor (beta chain). The CDR3 spans 16 residues. Germline V CDR1 and CDR2: SGHDT, YYEEEE. V shed 4 bases and J 6 bases; nucleotides not matched to a gene: 14. This table comes from immunoSEQ multiplex PCR, and its TCRdb copy is limited to in-frame clones, with some not included. The sample holds fewer than 130,000 clones, 80% to 90% seen once. This sample is drawn from a study of blood T cell repertoires in COVID-19. The sequencing input was peripheral blood. This TCR derives from an elderly woman with acute or convalescent COVID-19. The chain carries TRBV5-6 and TRBJ2-3; 7 bases agree with TRBD2. CDR3 nucleotides: TGTGCCAGCAGCCGAGTGGGTCCGACTAGCTTGGATACGCAGTATTTT. Its translation is CASSRVGPTSLDTQYF.